This T cell receptor (beta chain) was sequenced during a study of T-cell reconstitution after alpha-beta-depleted transplantation in children. Preparation of the TCRbeta library involved a method that used unique molecular identifiers. TCRdb fed the PCR reads into MiXCR, producing one record per CDR3 protein. The sample has 100,000 to 120,000 distinct CDR3 sequences; over 9% are singletons. The CDR3 consists of 15 residues. The V gene's germline CDR1 is ENHRY and CDR2 SYGVKD. The V gene lost 7 bases and the J gene lost 3 bases, with 16 bases spanning the gap. This clonotype was seen many times. This clonotype was obtained from a human donor who donated a stem cell graft to a child with acute lymphoblastic leukemia. This chain links TRBV10-3 with TRBJ1-5, with no clear D. This specimen consisted of PBMCs from the stem cell graft donor, obtained from the stem cell graft. Here the CDR3 DNA reads TGTGCCATCACCCTAGGTCGGGCCCTCAATCAGCCCCAGCATTTT. This gives the protein CAITLGRALNQPQHF.